This T cell receptor beta chain originates from a study of blood T cell repertoires in COVID-19. Across the whole study: COVID-19 samples collected from the United States, Italy and Spain covered acute and convalescent phases. Nucleic acid was either cDNA or gDNA, and it came from T cells, B-cell-depleted T cells, or PBMCs.

This clone was recorded once. Trimming at V came to 3 bases and at J to 4 bases, leaving 0 bases not matched to a gene. The CDR3 consists of 13 residues. Germline-derived CDR1 and CDR2 are MDHEN and SYDVKM. Per the original data handling: The authors estimated nucleated cell counts from reference gene primer amplification. Generated by immunoSEQ multiplex PCR, the TCRdb table keeps only in-frame clones and is missing some. That table furnishes V, J and clone size, whereas the DNA furnished D and trimming. This table holds under 200,000 clones, 87% found once. Followed over time, Seattle patients had been enrolled while infection was active.

This chain uses TRBV28 with TRBJ1-2; 9 bases are a match to TRBD1. Sequences were obtained from peripheral blood. This TCR came from a woman aged 70 to 79 with COVID-19, enrolled during active disease. DNA of the CDR3: TGTGCCAGCAGTTTGGACAGGGGCTATGGCTACACCTTC. Residues: CASSLDRGYGYTF.